The TCR beta chain under discussion was sequenced for a study of T cell responses to AZD1222 COVID-19 vaccine. The CDR3 loop spans 15 amino acids. The V end lost 5 bases, the J end lost 8 bases, and 19 bases lay between the germline ends. The V gene's germline CDR1 is MNHEY and CDR2 SVGEGT. The table came from immunoSEQ multiplex PCR; TCRdb's copy has only in-frame clones and leaves some out. The table records some 100,000 clones, more than 75% of them present only once. The sequencing here drew on peripheral blood, taken 28 days after the second AZD1222 dose. This chain links TRBV6-2 or TRBV6-3 with TRBJ1-5, with unresolved D. This clonotype originated in an adult who received the AZD1222 COVID-19 vaccine. CDR3 nucleotide sequence: TGTGCCAGCAGTCCCCGTGAGACTCAATCAGAGCCCCAGCATTTT. It specifies CASSPRETQSEPQHF.